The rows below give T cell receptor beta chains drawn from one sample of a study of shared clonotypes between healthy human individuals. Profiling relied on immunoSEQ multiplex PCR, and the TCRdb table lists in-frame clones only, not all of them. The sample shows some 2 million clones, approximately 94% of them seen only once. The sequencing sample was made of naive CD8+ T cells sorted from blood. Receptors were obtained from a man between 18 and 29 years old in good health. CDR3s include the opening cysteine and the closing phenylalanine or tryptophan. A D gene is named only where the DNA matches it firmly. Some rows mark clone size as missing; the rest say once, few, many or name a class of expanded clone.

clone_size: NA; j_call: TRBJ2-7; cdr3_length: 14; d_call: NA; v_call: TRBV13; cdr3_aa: CASSLGASSYEQYF; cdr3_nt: TGTGCCAGCAGCTTAGGGGCGAGCTCCTACGAGCAGTACTTC
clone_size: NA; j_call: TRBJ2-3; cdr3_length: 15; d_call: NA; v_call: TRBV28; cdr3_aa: CASSSRTEGTDTQYF; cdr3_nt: TGTGCCAGCAGTTCCCGGACCGAGGGCACAGATACGCAGTATTTT
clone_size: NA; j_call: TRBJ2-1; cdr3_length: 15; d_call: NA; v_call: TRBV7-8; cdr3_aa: CASSLGTAGSDEQFF; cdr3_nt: TGTGCCAGCAGCTTAGGGACCGCGGGATCCGATGAGCAGTTCTTC
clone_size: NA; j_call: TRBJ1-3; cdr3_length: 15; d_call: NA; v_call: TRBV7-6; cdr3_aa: CASSSTAENRNTIYF; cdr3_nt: TGTGCCAGCAGCTCGACCGCGGAGAACCGAAACACCATATATTTT
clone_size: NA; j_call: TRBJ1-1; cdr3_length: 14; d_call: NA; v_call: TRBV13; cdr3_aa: CASSPGGGNTEAFF; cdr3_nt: TGTGCCAGCTCCCCCGGGGGGGGGAACACTGAAGCTTTCTTT
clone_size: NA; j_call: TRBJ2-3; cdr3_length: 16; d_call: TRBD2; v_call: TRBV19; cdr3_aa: CASSLRTSGRADTQYF; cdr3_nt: TGTGCCAGTAGTCTGCGGACTAGCGGGAGGGCAGATACGCAGTATTTT
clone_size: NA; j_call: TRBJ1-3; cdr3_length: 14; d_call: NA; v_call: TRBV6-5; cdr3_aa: CASRGWTSGNTIYF; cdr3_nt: TGTGCCAGCAGAGGCTGGACCTCTGGAAACACCATATATTTT
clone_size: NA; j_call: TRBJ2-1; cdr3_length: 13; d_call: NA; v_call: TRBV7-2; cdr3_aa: CASSLGDLLEQFF; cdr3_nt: TGTGCCAGCAGCTTGGGGGACTTGCTTGAGCAGTTCTTC
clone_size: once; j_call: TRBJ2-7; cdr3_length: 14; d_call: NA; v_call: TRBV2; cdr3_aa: CASSALAPSYEQYF; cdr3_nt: TGTGCCAGCAGTGCCCTAGCGCCGTCCTACGAGCAGTACTTC
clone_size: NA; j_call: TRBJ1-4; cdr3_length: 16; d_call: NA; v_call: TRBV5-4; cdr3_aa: CASSLGGGPEVEKLFF; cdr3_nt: TGTGCCAGCAGCTTGGGAGGTGGGCCGGAGGTTGAAAAACTGTTTTTT
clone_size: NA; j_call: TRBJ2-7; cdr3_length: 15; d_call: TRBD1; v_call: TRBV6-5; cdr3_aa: CASRDFLGGRDEQYF; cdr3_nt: TGTGCCAGCAGGGACTTCCTAGGGGGCCGCGACGAGCAGTACTTC
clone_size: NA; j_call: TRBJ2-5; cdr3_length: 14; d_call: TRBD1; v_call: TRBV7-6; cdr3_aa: CASSSLQGEVTQYF; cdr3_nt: TGTGCCAGCAGCTCCTTACAGGGGGAGGTGACCCAGTACTTC
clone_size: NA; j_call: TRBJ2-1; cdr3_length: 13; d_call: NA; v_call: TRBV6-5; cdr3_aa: CASSPDREGEQFF; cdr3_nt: TGTGCCAGCAGTCCGGACAGGGAGGGTGAGCAGTTCTTC
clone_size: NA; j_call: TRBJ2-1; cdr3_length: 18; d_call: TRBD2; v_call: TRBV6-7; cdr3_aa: CASSYTTSGGSSYNEQFF; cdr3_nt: TGTGCCAGCAGTTACACTACTAGCGGGGGATCCTCCTACAATGAGCAGTTCTTC
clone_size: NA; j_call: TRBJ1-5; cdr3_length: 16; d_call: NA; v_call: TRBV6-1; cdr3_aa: CASSEARGFSWQPQHF; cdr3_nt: TGTGCCAGCAGTGAAGCGCGTGGGTTCTCCTGGCAGCCCCAGCATTTT
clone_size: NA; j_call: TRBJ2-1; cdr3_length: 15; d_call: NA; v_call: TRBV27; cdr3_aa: CASSLSIIGVNEQFF; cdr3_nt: TGTGCCAGCAGTTTATCGATAATTGGAGTCAATGAGCAGTTCTTC
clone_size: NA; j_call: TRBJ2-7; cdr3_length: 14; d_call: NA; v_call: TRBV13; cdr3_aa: CASSAPERANEQYF; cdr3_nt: TGTGCCAGCAGCGCACCGGAAAGGGCCAACGAGCAGTACTTC
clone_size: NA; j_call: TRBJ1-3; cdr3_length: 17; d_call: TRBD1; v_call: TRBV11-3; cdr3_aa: CASSLGTGESSGNTIYF; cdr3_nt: TGTGCCAGCAGCTTAGGTACAGGGGAAAGCTCTGGAAACACCATATATTTT
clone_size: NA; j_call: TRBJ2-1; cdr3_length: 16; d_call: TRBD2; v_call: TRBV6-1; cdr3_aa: CASSEPTGTSYNEQFF; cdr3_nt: TGTGCCAGCAGTGAACCGACCGGGACTAGTTACAATGAGCAGTTCTTC
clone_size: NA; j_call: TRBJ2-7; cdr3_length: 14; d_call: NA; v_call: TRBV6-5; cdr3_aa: CASSVFDSYYEQYF; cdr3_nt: TGTGCCAGCAGTGTCTTTGATTCGTACTACGAGCAGTACTTC
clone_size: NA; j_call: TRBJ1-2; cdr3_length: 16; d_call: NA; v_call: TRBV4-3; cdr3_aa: CASSQDQAVGGNGYTF; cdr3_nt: TGCGCCAGCAGCCAAGATCAGGCTGTAGGGGGAAATGGCTACACCTTC
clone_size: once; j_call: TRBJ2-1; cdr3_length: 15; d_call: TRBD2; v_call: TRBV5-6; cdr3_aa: CASSYRTSGYNEQFF; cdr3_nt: TGTGCCAGCAGCTACCGGACTAGCGGTTACAATGAGCAGTTCTTC
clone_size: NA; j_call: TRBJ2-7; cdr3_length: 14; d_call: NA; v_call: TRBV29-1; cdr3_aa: CSVEEIGGSYEQYF; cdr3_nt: TGCAGCGTTGAAGAGATAGGAGGGTCCTACGAGCAGTACTTC
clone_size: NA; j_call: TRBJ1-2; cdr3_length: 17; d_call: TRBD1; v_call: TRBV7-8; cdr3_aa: CASSFGTGLKSYYGYTF; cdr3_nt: TGTGCCAGCAGCTTTGGGACAGGTCTCAAAAGTTACTATGGCTACACCTTC
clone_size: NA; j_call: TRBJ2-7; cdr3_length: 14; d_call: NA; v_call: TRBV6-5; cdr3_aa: CASSMDRTSYEQYF; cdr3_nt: TGTGCCAGCAGTATGGACCGAACCTCCTACGAGCAGTACTTC
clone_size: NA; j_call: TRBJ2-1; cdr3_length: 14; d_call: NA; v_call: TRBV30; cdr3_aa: CAWTAAELYNEQFF; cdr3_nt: TGTGCCTGGACTGCGGCGGAACTGTACAATGAGCAGTTCTTC
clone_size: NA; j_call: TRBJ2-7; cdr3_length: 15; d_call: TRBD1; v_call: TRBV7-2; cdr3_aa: CASREGTGFSREQYF; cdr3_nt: TGTGCCAGCAGGGAAGGGACAGGGTTTTCCCGGGAGCAGTACTTC
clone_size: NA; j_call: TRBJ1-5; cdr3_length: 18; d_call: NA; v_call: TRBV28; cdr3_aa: CASSLWQGGLASNQPQHF; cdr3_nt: TGTGCCAGCAGTTTATGGCAGGGTGGGTTGGCAAGCAATCAGCCCCAGCATTTT
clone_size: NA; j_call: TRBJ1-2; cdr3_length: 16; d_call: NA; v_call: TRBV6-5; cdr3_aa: CASSYSRGPLHYGYTF; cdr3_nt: TGTGCCAGCAGTTACTCGAGGGGCCCACTTCACTATGGCTACACCTTC
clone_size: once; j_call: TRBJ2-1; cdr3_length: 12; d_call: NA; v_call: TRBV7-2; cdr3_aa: CASSLTNNEQFF; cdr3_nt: TGTGCCAGCAGCCTGACCAACAATGAGCAGTTCTTC
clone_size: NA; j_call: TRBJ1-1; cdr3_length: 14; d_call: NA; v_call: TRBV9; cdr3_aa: CASSVAGLNTEAFF; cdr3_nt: TGTGCCAGCAGCGTAGCGGGGCTGAACACTGAAGCTTTCTTT
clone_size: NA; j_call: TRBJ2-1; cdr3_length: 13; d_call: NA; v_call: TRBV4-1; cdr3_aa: CASSPDGRDEQFF; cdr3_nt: TGCGCCAGCAGCCCCGACGGGAGAGATGAGCAGTTCTTC
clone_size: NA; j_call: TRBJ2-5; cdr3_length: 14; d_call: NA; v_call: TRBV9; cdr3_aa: CASSVTGGGETQYF; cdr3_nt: TGTGCCAGCAGCGTAACTGGGGGCGGGGAGACCCAGTACTTC
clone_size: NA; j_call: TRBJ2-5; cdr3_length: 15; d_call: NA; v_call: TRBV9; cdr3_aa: CASSEEGLAQETQYF; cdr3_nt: TGTGCCAGCAGCGAAGAGGGGCTAGCCCAAGAGACCCAGTACTTC
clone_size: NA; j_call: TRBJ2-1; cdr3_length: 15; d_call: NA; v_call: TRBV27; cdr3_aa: CASSLGHSSYNEQFF; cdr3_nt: TGTGCCAGCAGCCTCGGACATAGCTCCTACAATGAGCAGTTCTTC
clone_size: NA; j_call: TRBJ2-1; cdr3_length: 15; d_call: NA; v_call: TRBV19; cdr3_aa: CASSPPGEAYNEQFF; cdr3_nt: TGTGCCAGTAGCCCCCCCGGGGAGGCCTACAATGAGCAGTTCTTC
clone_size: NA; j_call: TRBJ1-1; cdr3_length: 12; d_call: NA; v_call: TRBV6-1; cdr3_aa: CASSSINTEAFF; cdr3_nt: TGTGCCAGCAGCTCGATAAACACTGAAGCTTTCTTT
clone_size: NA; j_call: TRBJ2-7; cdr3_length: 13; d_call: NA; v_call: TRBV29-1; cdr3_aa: CSVKPTGRYEQYF; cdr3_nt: TGCAGCGTTAAACCGACAGGGAGGTACGAGCAGTACTTC
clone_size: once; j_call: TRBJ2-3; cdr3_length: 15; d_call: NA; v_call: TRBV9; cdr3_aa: CASSADSSSTDTQYF; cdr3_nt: TGTGCCAGCAGCGCCGACAGCTCTAGCACAGATACGCAGTATTTT
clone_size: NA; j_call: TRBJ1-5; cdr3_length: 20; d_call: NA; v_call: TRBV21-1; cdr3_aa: CASSKKNCSLQGNKNQPQHF; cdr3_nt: TGTGCCAGCAGCAAAAAAAACTGCAGCCTACAGGGCAACAAAAATCAGCCCCAGCATTTT
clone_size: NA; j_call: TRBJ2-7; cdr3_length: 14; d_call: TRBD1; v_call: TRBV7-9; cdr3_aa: CASSPGTGPYEQYF; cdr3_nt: TGTGCCAGCAGCCCCGGGACAGGCCCCTACGAGCAGTACTTC
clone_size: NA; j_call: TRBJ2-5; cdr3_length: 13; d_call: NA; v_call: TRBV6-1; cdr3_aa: CASSDTAQETQYF; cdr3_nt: TGTGCCAGCAGTGACACAGCCCAAGAGACCCAGTACTTC
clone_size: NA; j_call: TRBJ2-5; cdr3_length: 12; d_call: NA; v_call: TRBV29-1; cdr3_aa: CSVEGVEETQYF; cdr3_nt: TGCAGCGTTGAGGGTGTGGAAGAGACCCAGTACTTC
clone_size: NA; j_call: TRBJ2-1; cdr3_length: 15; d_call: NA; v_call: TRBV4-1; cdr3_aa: CASSLQRGVYNEQFF; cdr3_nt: TGCGCCAGCAGCCTTCAAAGGGGAGTGTACAATGAGCAGTTCTTC
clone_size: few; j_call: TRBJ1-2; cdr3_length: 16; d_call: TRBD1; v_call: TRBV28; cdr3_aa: CASSPENTGASYGYTF; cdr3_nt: TGTGCCAGCAGTCCCGAAAACACAGGGGCCTCGTATGGCTACACCTTC
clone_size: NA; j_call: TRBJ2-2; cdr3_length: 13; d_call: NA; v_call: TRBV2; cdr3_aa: CASSVGTLVELFF; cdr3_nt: TGTGCCAGCAGTGTCGGGACTCTGGTGGAGCTGTTTTTT
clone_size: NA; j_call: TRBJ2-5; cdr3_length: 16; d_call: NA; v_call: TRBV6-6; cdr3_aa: CASSYQLRRGQETQYF; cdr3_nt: TGTGCCAGCAGTTACCAACTAAGGCGGGGTCAAGAGACCCAGTACTTC
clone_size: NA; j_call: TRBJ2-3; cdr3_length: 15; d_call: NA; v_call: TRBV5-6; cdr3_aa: CASSHPAGLGDTQYF; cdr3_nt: TGTGCCAGCAGCCACCCGGCAGGGCTTGGAGATACGCAGTATTTT
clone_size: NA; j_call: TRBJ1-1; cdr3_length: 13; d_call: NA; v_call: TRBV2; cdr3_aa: CASSGLRNTEAFF; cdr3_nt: TGTGCCAGCAGCGGTCTTCGGAACACTGAAGCTTTCTTT
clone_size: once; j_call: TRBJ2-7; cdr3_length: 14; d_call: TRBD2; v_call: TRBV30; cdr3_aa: CAWDPSGGAHEQYF; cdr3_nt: TGTGCCTGGGATCCTAGCGGGGGGGCCCACGAGCAGTACTTC
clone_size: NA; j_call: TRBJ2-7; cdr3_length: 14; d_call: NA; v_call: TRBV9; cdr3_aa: CASSAEWGAYEQYF; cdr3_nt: TGTGCCAGCAGCGCCGAGTGGGGGGCTTACGAGCAGTACTTC